The rows below give T cell receptor beta chains drawn from one sample of a study of blood T cell repertoires in COVID-19. This table comes from immunoSEQ multiplex PCR, and its TCRdb copy is limited to in-frame clones, with some not included. Of 300,000 to 350,000 clones listed, approximately 90% were seen once; the top ten hold nearly 7%. Sequenced: peripheral blood. The receptor set was obtained from a woman in her twenties or thirties with COVID-19, enrolled during active disease. Each CDR3 is given with its conserved first and last residue. D genes are given only for firm matches. The size entry is marked missing in some rows and otherwise reads once, few, many or a size class.

NA,TRBV4-3,TRBJ2-7,NA,CASSQERQPYEQYF,TGCGCCAGCAGCCAAGAAAGACAGCCCTACGAGCAGTACTTC
NA,TRBV5-1,TRBJ2-3,TRBD2,CASSLAPTSGSPRQDTQYF,TGCGCCAGCAGCTTGGCCCCGACTAGCGGGAGCCCCCGCCAGGATACGCAGTATTTT
NA,TRBV7-3,TRBJ1-2,NA,CASSPGGANYGYTF,TGTGCCAGCAGCCCCGGGGGAGCTAACTATGGCTACACCTTC
NA,TRBV4-1,TRBJ1-5,NA,CASSQRSRNQPQHF,TGCGCCAGCAGCCAACGGTCCCGGAATCAGCCCCAGCATTTT
NA,TRBV7-9,TRBJ1-1,NA,CASSSFREANTEAFF,TGTGCCAGCAGCTCATTTAGGGAGGCGAACACTGAAGCTTTCTTT
once,TRBV28,TRBJ2-1,TRBD1,CASSSPRPDRDIRESYNEQFF,TGTGCCAGCAGTTCACCCCGCCCCGACAGGGATATCCGAGAGTCCTACAATGAGCAGTTCTTC
once,TRBV19,TRBJ1-2,NA,CASSIGQVRGYTF,TGTGCCAGTAGTATAGGACAGGTACGGGGCTACACCTTC
NA,TRBV19,TRBJ1-2,NA,CASTVDRSLVYGYTF,TGTGCCAGTACCGTAGACAGAAGCCTCGTCTATGGCTACACCTTC
few,TRBV6-2/TRBV6-3,TRBJ2-1,TRBD1,CASRYTGGLHNEQFF,TGTGCCAGCAGATACACAGGGGGCCTCCACAATGAGCAGTTCTTC
few,TRBV5-4,TRBJ1-2,NA,CASSLRTSFAGGYTF,TGTGCCAGCAGCTTGAGGACATCATTTGCGGGGGGCTACACCTTC
NA,TRBV7-2,TRBJ2-7,TRBD2,CASSTTGTRDYEQYF,TGTGCCAGCAGCACAACCGGGACTAGAGACTACGAGCAGTACTTC
many,TRBV7-9,TRBJ2-2,TRBD2,CASSLSWLAGETGELFF,TGTGCCAGCAGCTTAAGTTGGCTAGCGGGAGAAACCGGGGAGCTGTTTTTT
NA,TRBV30,TRBJ1-5,NA,CAWSSGLHQPQHF,TGTGCCTGGAGTTCAGGGTTGCATCAGCCCCAGCATTTT